This is a list of T cell receptor beta chains from one sample in a study of graft-versus-host responses after intestinal transplantation. Sequencing was performed with immunoSEQ multiplex PCR; in TCRdb, only in-frame clones are kept and a portion is missing. The profile shows some 100,000 clones, 87% of them singletons. Which antigens these TCRs recognize remains unknown. The specimen was unstimulated CD4+ T cells sorted from spleen or lymph node cells, collected before transplant. These receptors all stem from a human donor who was the organ donor for an intestinal transplant. The CDR3 runs from the conserved cysteine through the conserved F or W. A D gene is named only where the DNA matches it firmly.

j_call d_call v_call cdr3_aa
TRBJ1-1 . TRBV5-1 CASQEGDLMNTEAFF
TRBJ1-2 TRBD1 TRBV19 CASSIAGGYGYTF
TRBJ2-3 TRBD2 TRBV10-1 CASSESIAGASTDTQYF
TRBJ2-5 TRBD1 TRBV4-1 CASSQGQGVTQYF
TRBJ2-6 TRBD1 TRBV19 CASSSLQGTGANVLTF
TRBJ2-5 . TRBV5-1 CASSTPRDPERETQYF
TRBJ1-2 . TRBV7-9 CASSLEGLRNTF
TRBJ1-3 TRBD1 TRBV5-1 CASSHGTGGNSGNTIYF
TRBJ1-2 TRBD1 TRBV27 CASIQGAGYGYTF
TRBJ2-7 . TRBV2 CASSKDSRNNVNF
TRBJ1-6 . TRBV19 CASGRWGGSSPLHF
TRBJ2-1 . TRBV28 CASSRNEQFF
TRBJ1-3 . TRBV5-4 CASSQPGGSGNTIYF
TRBJ1-1 . TRBV6-5 CASSLERNTEAFF
TRBJ1-4 . TRBV9 CASSVGGGGTTNEKLFF
TRBJ2-7 . TRBV7-9 CASSRDTWASYEQYF
TRBJ1-6 . TRBV5-6 CASSSKKMTGLRIQPLHF
TRBJ1-2 . TRBV10-2 CASSVQGRDYGYTF
TRBJ1-2 TRBD1 TRBV6-6 CASRYRGTNGYTF
TRBJ1-3 . TRBV11-2 CASSPLPSAGNTIYF
TRBJ2-5 TRBD1 TRBV2 CASSLNRGETQYF
TRBJ2-2 . TRBV28 CASSLWEKHGELFF
TRBJ2-2 TRBD2 TRBV7-3 CASSLGLAPNTGELFF
TRBJ1-1 . TRBV7-2 CASSLEPAREAFF
TRBJ2-7 . TRBV7-2 CASSLGPNYEQYF
TRBJ1-4 . TRBV18 CASSLGPVNEKLFF
TRBJ2-3 TRBD2 TRBV9 CASSFGLAGGTDTQYF
TRBJ1-2 . TRBV5-1 CASSFYRDPNYGYTF
TRBJ1-3 . TRBV7-2 CASSFVQTGGTIYF
TRBJ2-7 TRBD2 TRBV28 CASRSTSAYEQYF
TRBJ1-4 . TRBV6-5 CASSDSGRMTEKLFF
TRBJ1-4 . TRBV5-6 CASSLVAETNEKLFF
TRBJ1-1 TRBD1 TRBV5-1 CASRYTTGDTEAFF
TRBJ1-6 TRBD1 TRBV7-3 CASSLDRVRSPLHF
TRBJ1-1 . TRBV7-3 CASRQGRGGSTEAFF
TRBJ1-4 TRBD1 TRBV18 CASSRGTAATNEKLFF
TRBJ1-1 . TRBV5-1 CASSPQQGTNTEAFF
TRBJ2-5 TRBD1 TRBV5-4 CASSPRQGVQETQYF
TRBJ2-3 . TRBV5-1 CASSTTGTTDTQYF
TRBJ1-1 . TRBV29-1 CSVHPLMNTEAFF
TRBJ2-2 TRBD2 TRBV9 CASSVMSGGTGELFF
TRBJ2-7 . TRBV10-1 CASSERQGREQYF
TRBJ1-2 TRBD1 TRBV6-5 CASRSTGTAFYGYTF
TRBJ2-7 . TRBV10-1 CASRRPLGYEQYF
TRBJ2-3 TRBD2 TRBV2 CASRGASGGAVTDTQYF
TRBJ1-6 . TRBV6-5 CAAGGGNYNSPLHF
TRBJ2-7 . TRBV19 CASSISVRYEQYF
TRBJ1-1 . TRBV15 CATSRWESSEAFF
TRBJ2-6 TRBD1 TRBV28 CASSFWTGGASGANVLTF
TRBJ1-1 TRBD1 TRBV27 CASIRQGFGTEAFF
TRBJ2-2 . TRBV30 CAWSNMMTGELFF
TRBJ1-6 TRBD1 TRBV6-6 CASSYDPTGANSPLHF
TRBJ2-7 . TRBV15 CATSRDPQDGQYF
TRBJ2-5 TRBD1 TRBV28 CASKGETGRQETQYF
TRBJ1-1 . TRBV6-5 CASRETGNTEAFF
TRBJ1-6 TRBD1 TRBV19 CASRNAGGAWNSPLHF
TRBJ2-7 . TRBV6-5 CASSGRMPYEQYF